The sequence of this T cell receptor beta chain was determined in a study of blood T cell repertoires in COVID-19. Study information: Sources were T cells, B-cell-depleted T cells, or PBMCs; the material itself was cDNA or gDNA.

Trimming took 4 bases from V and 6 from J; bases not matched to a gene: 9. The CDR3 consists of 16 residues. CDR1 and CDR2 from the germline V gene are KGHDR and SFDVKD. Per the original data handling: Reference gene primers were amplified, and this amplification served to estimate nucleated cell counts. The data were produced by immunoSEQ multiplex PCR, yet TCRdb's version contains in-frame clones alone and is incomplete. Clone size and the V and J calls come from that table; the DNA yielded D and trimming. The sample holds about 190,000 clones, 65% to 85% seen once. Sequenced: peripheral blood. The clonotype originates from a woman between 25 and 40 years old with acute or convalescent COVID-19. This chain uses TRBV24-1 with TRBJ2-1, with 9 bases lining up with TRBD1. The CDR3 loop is CATSESGTGRSNEQFF. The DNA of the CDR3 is TGTGCCACCAGTGAATCCGGGACAGGGAGGTCCAATGAGCAGTTCTTC.